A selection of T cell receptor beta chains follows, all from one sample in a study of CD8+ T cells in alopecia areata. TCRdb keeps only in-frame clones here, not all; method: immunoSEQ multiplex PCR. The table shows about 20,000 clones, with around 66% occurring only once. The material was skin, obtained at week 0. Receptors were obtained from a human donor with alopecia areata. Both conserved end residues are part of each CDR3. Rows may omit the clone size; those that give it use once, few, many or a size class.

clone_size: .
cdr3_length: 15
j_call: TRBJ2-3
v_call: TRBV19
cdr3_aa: CASSILATLGDTQYF

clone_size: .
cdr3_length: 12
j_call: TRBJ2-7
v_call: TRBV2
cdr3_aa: CASSVGGYEQYF

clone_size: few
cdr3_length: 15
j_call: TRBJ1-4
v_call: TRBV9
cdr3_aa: CASSAWTGSNEKLFF

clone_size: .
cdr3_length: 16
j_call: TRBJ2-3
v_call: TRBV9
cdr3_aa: CASSTQRIAGMDTQYF

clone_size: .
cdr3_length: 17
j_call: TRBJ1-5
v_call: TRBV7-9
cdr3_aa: CASSLWAGELRDQPQHF

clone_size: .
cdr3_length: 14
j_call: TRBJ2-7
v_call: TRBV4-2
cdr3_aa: CASSQPQGSYEQYF

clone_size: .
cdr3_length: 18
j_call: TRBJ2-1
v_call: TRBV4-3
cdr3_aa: CASSQRPGMPYSYNEQFF

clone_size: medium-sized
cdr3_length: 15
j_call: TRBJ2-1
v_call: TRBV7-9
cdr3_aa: CASSSQLAGGHEQFF

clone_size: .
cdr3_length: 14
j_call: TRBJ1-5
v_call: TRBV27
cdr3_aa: CASSLVGPNQPQHF

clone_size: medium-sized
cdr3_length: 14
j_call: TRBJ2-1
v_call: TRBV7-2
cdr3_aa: CASSSGLGVDEQFF

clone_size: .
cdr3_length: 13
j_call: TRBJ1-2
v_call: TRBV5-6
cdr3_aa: CASSFGTGHGYTF

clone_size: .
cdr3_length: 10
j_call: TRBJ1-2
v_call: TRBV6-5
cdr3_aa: CASTPKGDFF

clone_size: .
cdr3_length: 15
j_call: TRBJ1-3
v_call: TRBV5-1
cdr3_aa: CASSYGATLGNTIYF

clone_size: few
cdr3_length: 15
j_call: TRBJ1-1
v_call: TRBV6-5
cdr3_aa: CASSWGTGRSTEAFF

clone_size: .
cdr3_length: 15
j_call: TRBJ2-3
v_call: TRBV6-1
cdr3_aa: CASSPRGHILDTQYF

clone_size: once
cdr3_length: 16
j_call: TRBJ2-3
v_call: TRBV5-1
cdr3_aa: CASRPIGGTSTDTQYF